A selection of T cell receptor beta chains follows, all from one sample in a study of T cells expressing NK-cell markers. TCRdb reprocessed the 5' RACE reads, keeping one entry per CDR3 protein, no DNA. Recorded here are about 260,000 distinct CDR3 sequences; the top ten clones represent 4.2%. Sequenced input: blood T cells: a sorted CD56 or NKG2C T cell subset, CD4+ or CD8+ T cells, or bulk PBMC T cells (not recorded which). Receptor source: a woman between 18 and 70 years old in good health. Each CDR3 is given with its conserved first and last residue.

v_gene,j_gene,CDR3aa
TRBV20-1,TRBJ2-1,CSARLAGGVAVSYNEQFF
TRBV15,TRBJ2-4,CATSRGTPLTNIQYF
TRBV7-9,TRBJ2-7,CASSLLAGVPYEQYF
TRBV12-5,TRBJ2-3,CASGFFPGSTDTQYF
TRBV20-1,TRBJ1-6,CSATPRLGQLNSPLHF
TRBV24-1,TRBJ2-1,CATSDSATGGGNEQFF
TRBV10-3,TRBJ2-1,CAIRGGGYNEQFF
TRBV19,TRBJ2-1,CASSILPSGTRNHNEQFF
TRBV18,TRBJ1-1,CASSPQNAGAEAFF
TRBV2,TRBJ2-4,CASSGRLAGPLAKNIQYF
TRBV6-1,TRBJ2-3,CASTNGQGWTDTQYF
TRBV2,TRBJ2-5,CASSEAHSKDF
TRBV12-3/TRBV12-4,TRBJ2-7,CASSSLRRQGYEQYF
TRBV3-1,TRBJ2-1,CASGQGAWNEQFF
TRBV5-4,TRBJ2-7,CASSVPGQQSYEQYF
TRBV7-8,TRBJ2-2,CASSLRIAGGPWELFF
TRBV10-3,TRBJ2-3,CAISAGVRDTQYF
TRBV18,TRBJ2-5,CASRASGNQETQYF
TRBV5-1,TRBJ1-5,CASSLEPRGDQPQHF
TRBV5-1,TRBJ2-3,CASSLQGAGTDTQYF
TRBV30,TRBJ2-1,CAWSATSANEQFF
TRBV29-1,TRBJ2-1,CSAIGLADNEQFF
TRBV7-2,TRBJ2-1,CASSLAWVAGAVDEQFF
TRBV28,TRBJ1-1,CASSQRTGPNTEAFF
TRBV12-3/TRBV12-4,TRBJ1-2,CASSSGRGNYGYTF
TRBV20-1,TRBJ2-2,CSARVRGNGELFF
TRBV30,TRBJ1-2,CAWRGELYGYTF
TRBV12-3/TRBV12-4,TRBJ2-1,CASSLLGHNEQFF
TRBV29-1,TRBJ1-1,CSGSSGQINTEAFF
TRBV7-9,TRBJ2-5,CASSPDRVVETQYF
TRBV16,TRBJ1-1,CASSRSPRTDNTEAFF
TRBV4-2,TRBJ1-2,CASSQGAPYGYTF
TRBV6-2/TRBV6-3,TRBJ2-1,CAVQQGTPYNEQFF
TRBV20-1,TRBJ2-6,CSARPNRGNTGANVLTF
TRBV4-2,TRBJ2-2,CASSDRGRTGELFF
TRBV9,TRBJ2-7,CASTGLVDYEQYF
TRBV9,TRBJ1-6,CASSVEGTGKSPLHF
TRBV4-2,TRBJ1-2,CASSQEQSNYGYTF
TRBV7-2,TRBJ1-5,CASSYGNSNQPQHF
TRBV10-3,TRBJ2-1,CAISSGTGGTYNEQFF
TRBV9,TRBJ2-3,CASSALTGSDTQYF
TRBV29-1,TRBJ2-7,CSVDLAGEYEQYF
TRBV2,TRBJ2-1,CASSEAGSYNEQFF
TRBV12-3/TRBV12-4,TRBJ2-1,CASSPEREQFF
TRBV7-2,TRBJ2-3,CASSLGARDTQYF
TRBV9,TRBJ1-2,CASSAQGLLGYTF
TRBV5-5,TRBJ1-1,CASSFTGSVTEAFF
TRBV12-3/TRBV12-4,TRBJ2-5,CASSDRVKETQYF
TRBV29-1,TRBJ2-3,CSVEDRGGPSGSSSTDTQYF